This T cell receptor beta chain was sequenced during a study of T cell responses to AZD1222 COVID-19 vaccine. Findings and limits, study-wide: An increase in Spike-specific TCR breadth and depth was observed after two AZD1222 doses. Donors skewed white British and female; clonal diversity was possibly underestimated.

A note on this clone: As yet, its antigen is unknown.

The CDR3 consists of 17 residues. Looked up from germline, CDR1 is SGHVS and CDR2 is FNYEAQ. The J segment lost 3 bases and the V segment lost 5 bases, leaving 6 bases of the junction unmatched. Clones were read by immunoSEQ multiplex PCR, and TCRdb kept only the in-frame ones, dropping some. Of over 85,000 clones in the sample, over 85% were seen once. The chain carries TRBV7-6 and TRBJ2-1; TRBD2 agrees at 14 bases. The sequence came from an adult who received the AZD1222 COVID-19 vaccine. The sample was peripheral blood, taken 28 days after the second AZD1222 dose. In DNA form, the CDR3 reads TGTGCCAGCAGCCTCGGGACTAGCGGGGGCCACTACAATGAGCAGTTCTTC. It encodes CASSLGTSGGHYNEQFF.